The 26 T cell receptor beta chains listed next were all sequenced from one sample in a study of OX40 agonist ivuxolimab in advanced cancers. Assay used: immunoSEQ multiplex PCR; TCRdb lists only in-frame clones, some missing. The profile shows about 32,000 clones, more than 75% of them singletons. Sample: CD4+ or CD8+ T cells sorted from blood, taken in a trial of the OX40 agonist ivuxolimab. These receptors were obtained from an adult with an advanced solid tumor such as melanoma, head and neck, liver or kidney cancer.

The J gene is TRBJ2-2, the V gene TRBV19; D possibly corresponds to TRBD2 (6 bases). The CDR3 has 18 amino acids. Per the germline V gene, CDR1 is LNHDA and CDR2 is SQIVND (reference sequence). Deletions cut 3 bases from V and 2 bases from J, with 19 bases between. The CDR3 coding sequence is TGTGCCAGTAGTATCGAGGGACCCACGGGGACTAACACCGGGGAGCTGTTTTTT. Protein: CASSIEGPTGTNTGELFF.

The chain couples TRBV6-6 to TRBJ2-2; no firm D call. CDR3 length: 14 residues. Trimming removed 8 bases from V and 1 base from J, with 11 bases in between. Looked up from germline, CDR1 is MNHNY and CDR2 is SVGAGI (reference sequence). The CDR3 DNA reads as TGTGCCAGCGGCCTTGATTGGAACACCGGGGAGCTGTTTTTT. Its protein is CASGLDWNTGELFF.

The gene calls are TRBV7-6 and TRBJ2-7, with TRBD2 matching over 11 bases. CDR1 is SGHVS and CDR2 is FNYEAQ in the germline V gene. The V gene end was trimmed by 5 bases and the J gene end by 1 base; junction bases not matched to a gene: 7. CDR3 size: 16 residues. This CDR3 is CASSPTSGGFSYEQYF. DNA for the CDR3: TGTGCCAGCAGCCCAACTAGCGGGGGATTTTCCTACGAGCAGTACTTC.

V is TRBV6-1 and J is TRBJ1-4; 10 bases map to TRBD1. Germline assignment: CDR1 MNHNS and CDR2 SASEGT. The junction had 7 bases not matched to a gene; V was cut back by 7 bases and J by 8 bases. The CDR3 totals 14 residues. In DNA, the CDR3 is TGTGCCAGCACTGACAGGGGGCTGTGGGAAAAACTGTTTTTT. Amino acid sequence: CASTDRGLWEKLFF.

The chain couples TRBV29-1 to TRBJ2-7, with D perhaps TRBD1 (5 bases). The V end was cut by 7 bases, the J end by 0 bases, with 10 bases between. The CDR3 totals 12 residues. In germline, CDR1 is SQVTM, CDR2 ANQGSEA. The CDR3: CSDRTTSYEQYF. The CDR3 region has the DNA TGCAGCGATCGGACAACCTCCTACGAGCAGTACTTC.

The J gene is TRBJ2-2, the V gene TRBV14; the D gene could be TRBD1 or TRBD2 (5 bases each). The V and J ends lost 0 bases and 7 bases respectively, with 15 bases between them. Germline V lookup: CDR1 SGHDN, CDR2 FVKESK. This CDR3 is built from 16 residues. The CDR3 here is CASSQDRDPFFGELFF. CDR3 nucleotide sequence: TGTGCCAGCAGCCAAGATCGGGACCCGTTTTTCGGGGAGCTGTTTTTT.

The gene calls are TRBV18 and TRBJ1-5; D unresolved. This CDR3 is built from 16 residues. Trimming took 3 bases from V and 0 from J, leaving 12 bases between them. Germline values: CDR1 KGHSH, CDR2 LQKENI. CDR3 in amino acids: CASSPSGLYSNQPQHF. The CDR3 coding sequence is TGTGCCAGCTCACCTTCAGGACTTTATAGCAATCAGCCCCAGCATTTT.

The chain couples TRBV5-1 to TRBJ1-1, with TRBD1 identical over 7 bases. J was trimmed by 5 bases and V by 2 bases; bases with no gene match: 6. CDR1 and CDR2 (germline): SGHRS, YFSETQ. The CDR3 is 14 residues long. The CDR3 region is CASSFEQGRTEAFF. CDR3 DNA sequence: TGCGCCAGCAGCTTTGAACAGGGGAGGACTGAAGCTTTCTTT.

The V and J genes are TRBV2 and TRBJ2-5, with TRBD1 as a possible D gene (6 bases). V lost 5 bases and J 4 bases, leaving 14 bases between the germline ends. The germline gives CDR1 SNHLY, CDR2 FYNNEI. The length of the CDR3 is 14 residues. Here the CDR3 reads CASSRDKKGETQYF. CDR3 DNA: TGTGCCAGCAGTAGGGACAAGAAGGGAGAGACCCAGTACTTC.

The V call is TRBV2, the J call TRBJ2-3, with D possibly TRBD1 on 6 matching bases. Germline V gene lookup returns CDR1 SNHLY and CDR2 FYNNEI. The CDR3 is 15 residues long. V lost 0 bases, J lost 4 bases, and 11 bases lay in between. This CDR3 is CASSEADRWADTQYF. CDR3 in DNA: TGTGCCAGCAGTGAAGCTGACAGGTGGGCAGATACGCAGTATTTT.

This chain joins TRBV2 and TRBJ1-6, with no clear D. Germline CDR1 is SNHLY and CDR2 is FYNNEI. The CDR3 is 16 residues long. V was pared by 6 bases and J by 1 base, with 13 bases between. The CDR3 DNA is TGTGCCAGCAGACCCACTCAGGATTCCTATAATTCACCCCTCCACTTT. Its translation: CASRPTQDSYNSPLHF.

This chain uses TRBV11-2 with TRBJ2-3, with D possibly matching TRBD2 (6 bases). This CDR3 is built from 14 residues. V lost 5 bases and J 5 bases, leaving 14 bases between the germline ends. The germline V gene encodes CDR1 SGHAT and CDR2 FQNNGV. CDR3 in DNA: TGTGCCAGCAGCAATAGGGACTCGCGAGATACGCAGTATTTT. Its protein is CASSNRDSRDTQYF. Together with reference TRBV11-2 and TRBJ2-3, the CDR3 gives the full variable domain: EAGVAQSPRYKIIEKRQSVAFWCNPISGHATLYWYQQILGQGPKLLIQFQNNGVVDDSQLPKDRFSAERLKGVDSTLKIQPAKLEDSAVYLCASSNRDSRDTQYFGPGTRLTVL.

This CDR3 reads CASSLFINTEAFF. CDR3 sequence (DNA): TGTGCCAGCAGTTTATTCATAAACACTGAAGCTTTCTTT. The V gene is TRBV6-6, the J gene TRBJ1-1; D call uncertain. The CDR3 sequence is 13 residues long. From germline, CDR1 is MNHNY and CDR2 SVGAGI (reference sequence). Trimming removed 4 bases at V and 2 bases at J, with 8 bases between.

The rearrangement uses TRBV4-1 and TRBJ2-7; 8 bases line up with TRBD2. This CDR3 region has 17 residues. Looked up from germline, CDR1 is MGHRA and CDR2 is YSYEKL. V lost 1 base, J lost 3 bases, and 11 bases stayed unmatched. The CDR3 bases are TGCGCCAGCAGCCAAGCCCTTAGTCGGGCGGGGGGCTACGAGCAGTACTTC. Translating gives CASSQALSRAGGYEQYF.

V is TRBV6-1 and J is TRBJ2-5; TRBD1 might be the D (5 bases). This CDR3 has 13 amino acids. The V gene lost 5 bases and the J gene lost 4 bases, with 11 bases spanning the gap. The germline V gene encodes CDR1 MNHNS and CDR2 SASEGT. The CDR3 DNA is TGTGCCAGCAGTTTTTACAGGCGAGAGACCCAGTACTTC. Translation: CASSFYRRETQYF.

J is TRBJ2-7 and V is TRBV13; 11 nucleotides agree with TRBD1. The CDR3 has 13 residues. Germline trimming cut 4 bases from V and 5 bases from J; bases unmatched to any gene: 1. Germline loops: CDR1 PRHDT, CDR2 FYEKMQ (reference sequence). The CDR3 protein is CASSSGQGDEQYV. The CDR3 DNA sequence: TGTGCCAGCAGCTCGGGACAGGGGGACGAGCAGTACGTC.

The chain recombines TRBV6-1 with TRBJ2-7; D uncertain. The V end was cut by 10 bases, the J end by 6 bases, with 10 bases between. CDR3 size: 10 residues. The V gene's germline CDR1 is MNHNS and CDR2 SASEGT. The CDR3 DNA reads TGTGCCACTCACGCCAGCGAGCAGTACTTC. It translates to CATHASEQYF.

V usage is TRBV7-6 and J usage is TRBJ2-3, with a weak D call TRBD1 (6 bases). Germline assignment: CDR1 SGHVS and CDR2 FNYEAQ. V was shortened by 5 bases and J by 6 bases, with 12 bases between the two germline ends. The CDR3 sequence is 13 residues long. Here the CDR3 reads CASSGRDTDTQYF. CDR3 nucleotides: TGTGCCAGCAGCGGACGGGACACCGATACGCAGTATTTT.

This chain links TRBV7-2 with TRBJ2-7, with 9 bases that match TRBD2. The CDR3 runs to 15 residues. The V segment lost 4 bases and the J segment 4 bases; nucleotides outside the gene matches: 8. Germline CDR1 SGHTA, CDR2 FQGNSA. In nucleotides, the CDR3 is TGTGCCAGCAGCTGGAGGTCTAGCGGGGAATACGAGCAGTACGTC. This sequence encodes CASSWRSSGEYEQYV.

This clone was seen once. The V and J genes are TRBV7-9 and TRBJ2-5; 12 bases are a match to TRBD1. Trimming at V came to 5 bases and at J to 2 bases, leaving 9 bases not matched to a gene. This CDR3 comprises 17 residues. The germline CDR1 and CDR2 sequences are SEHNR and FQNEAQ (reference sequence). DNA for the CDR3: TGTGCCAGCAGCGAGCACCGGGACAGGGGGCGTCAAGAGACCCAGTACTTC. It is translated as CASSEHRDRGRQETQYF.

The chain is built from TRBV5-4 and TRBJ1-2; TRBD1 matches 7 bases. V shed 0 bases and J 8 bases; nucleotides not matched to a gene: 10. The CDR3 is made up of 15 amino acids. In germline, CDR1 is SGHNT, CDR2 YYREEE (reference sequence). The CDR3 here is CASSLADRAFEGYTF. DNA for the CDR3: TGTGCCAGCAGCTTGGCAGACAGGGCTTTTGAGGGCTACACCTTC.

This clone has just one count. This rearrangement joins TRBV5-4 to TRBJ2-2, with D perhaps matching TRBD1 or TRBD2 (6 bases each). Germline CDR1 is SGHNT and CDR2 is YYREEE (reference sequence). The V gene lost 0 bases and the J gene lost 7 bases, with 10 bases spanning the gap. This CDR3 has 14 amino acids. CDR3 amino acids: CASSLAGGLGELFF. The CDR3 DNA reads TGTGCCAGCAGCTTGGCCGGGGGCCTCGGGGAGCTGTTTTTT.

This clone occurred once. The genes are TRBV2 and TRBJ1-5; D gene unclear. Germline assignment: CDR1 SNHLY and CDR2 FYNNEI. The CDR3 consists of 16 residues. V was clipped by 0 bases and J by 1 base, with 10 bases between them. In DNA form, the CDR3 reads TGTGCCAGCAGTGAAGCGGCCGGGAAAAGCAATCAGCCCCAGCATTTT. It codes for CASSEAAGKSNQPQHF.

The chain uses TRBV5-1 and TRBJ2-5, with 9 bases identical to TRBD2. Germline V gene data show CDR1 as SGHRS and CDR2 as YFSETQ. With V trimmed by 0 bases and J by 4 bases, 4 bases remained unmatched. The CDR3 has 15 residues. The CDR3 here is CASSLGSGGGETQYF. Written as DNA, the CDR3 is TGCGCCAGCAGCTTGGGTAGCGGGGGCGGAGAGACCCAGTACTTC.

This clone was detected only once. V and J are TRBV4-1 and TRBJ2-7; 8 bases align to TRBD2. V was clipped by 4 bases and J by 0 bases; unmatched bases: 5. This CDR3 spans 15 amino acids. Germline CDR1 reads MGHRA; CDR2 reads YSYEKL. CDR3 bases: TGCGCCAGCAGCCTCGGGGGGGCGACCTCCTACGAGCAGTACGTC. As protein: CASSLGGATSYEQYV.

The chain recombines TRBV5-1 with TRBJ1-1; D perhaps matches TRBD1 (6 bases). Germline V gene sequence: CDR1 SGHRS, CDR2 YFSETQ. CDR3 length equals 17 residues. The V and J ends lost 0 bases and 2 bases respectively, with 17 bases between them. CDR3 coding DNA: TGCGCCAGCAGCTTGGGACCCCCGGGGGGCTTAAACACTGAAGCTTTCTTT. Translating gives CASSLGPPGGLNTEAFF.